The next 23 T cell receptor beta chains were all read from a single sample in a study of cytomegalovirus exposure and HLA in healthy donors. Clones were read by immunoSEQ multiplex PCR, and TCRdb kept only the in-frame ones, dropping some. There are fewer than 250,000 clones in the sample; around 86% occur only once, and 2% lies in the top ten. The sequencing input was PBMCs. The source of these receptors is a woman under 30 in good health and CMV-seropositive.

As DNA, the CDR3 is TGTGCCAGCAGCGGCCGGGATGTCACAGATACGCAGTATTTT. As protein: CASSGRDVTDTQYF. This sequence joins TRBV9 and TRBJ2-3, with a weak D call TRBD2 (5 bases). Germline CDR1 SGDLS, CDR2 YYNGEE. The CDR3 contains 14 residues. V was trimmed by 3 bases and J by 2 bases, leaving 10 bases between them.

V and J are TRBV7-9 and TRBJ2-7, with 10 bases identical to TRBD2. The trim removed 2 bases at V and 0 bases at J, leaving 7 bases unmatched. Per the germline V gene, CDR1 is SEHNR and CDR2 is FQNEAQ (reference sequence). This CDR3 contains 17 residues. The CDR3 bases are TGTGCCAGCAGCTTATCCACTAGCGGGGAGAGCTCCTACGAGCAGTACTTC. It is translated as CASSLSTSGESSYEQYF.

The chain uses TRBV10-1 and TRBJ2-2; TRBD2 agrees at 8 bases. The V segment lost 8 bases and the J segment 1 base; nucleotides outside the gene matches: 12. Germline assignment: CDR1 WNHNN and CDR2 SYGVQD (reference sequence). There are 17 residues in the CDR3. CDR3 residues: CASLTDGRAENTGELFF. CDR3 DNA sequence: TGCGCCAGCCTGACGGACGGGAGGGCCGAGAACACCGGGGAGCTGTTTTTT.

This clone occurred a few times. V gene TRBV4-1 combines with J gene TRBJ1-1, with a weak D call TRBD1 (5 bases). Germline CDR1 is MGHRA and CDR2 is YSYEKL. The germline V and J ends were trimmed by 0 bases and 5 bases, with 10 bases remaining between them. The CDR3 has 14 residues. The CDR3 here is CASSQEKGMTEAFF. The DNA of the CDR3 is TGCGCCAGCAGCCAAGAGAAGGGGATGACTGAAGCTTTCTTT.

The gene calls are TRBV6-1 and TRBJ2-7, with 7 nucleotides matching TRBD1. There are 12 residues in the CDR3. V lost 0 bases, J lost 10 bases, and 3 bases stayed unmatched. Germline CDR1 is MNHNS and CDR2 is SASEGT. The CDR3 DNA follows: TGTGCCAGCAGTGAAGCAGGGGACAGTCAGTACTTC. Its protein product is CASSEAGDSQYF.

The chain links TRBV12-5 to TRBJ2-2, with TRBD2 matching over 9 bases. With V trimmed by 6 bases and J by 6 bases, 11 bases remained unmatched. CDR3 length equals 16 residues. Germline V gene lookup returns CDR1 LGHNT and CDR2 FRNRAP. The CDR3 region has the DNA TGTGCTAGTGGCTACCCTGTTAGCGGGAGTCCCGGGGAGCTGTTTTTT. This sequence encodes CASGYPVSGSPGELFF.

The sample holds one count of this clone. This chain connects TRBV2 to TRBJ1-5; D is unclear. Per germline, CDR1 SNHLY and CDR2 FYNNEI. V was pared by 2 bases and J by 3 bases, with 11 bases between. The CDR3 is 15 amino acids. The DNA of the CDR3 is TGTGCCAGCAGTGAATTAGGAGGTGACAATCAGCCCCAGCATTTT. It is translated as CASSELGGDNQPQHF.

This chain joins TRBV27 and TRBJ2-1, with D unresolved. CDR3 length equals 14 residues. V lost 7 bases and J 0 bases, leaving 10 bases between the germline ends. CDR1 and CDR2 (germline): MNHEY, SMNVEV (reference sequence). Written as DNA, the CDR3 is TGTGCCAGCAAGGTGGCGGTCTCCTACAATGAGCAGTTCTTC. Translated: CASKVAVSYNEQFF.

Comment on this clone: The sample carries other DNA sequences with the same CDR3. The chain is built from TRBV9 and TRBJ2-7; a possible D gene is TRBD2 (6 bases). V was clipped by 2 bases and J by 0 bases, with 9 bases between them. This CDR3 region has 14 residues. CDR1 and CDR2 (germline): SGDLS, YYNGEE. The CDR3 loop reads CASSVGTVSYEQYF. The CDR3 DNA is TGTGCCAGCAGCGTGGGGACTGTCTCCTACGAGCAGTACTTC.

This chain joins TRBV4-1 and TRBJ1-5; D is ambiguous. CDR3 size: 14 residues. Trimming removed 0 bases from V and 2 bases from J, with 5 bases in between. Germline V gene lookup returns CDR1 MGHRA and CDR2 YSYEKL. The CDR3 region has the DNA TGCGCCAGCAGCCAAGATTCTGGCAATCAGCCCCAGCATTTT. It encodes CASSQDSGNQPQHF.

The chain is built from TRBV9 and TRBJ2-3, with 10 bases aligning to TRBD2. The V gene end was trimmed by 2 bases and the J gene end by 2 bases; junction bases not matched to a gene: 14. This CDR3 comprises 19 residues. Germline CDR1 SGDLS, CDR2 YYNGEE. The CDR3 DNA reads TGTGCCAGCAGCGTGGATACCGAAGGACTAGCGGTTTCCACAGATACGCAGTATTTT. Amino acid sequence: CASSVDTEGLAVSTDTQYF.

The CDR3 bases are TGCGCCAGCAGTCTAAATCGGGGTAATACGCAGTATTTT. It encodes CASSLNRGNTQYF. The V and J genes are TRBV10-1 and TRBJ2-3; D perhaps matches TRBD2 (5 bases). In germline, CDR1 is WNHNN, CDR2 SYGVQD (reference sequence). The germline V and J ends were trimmed by 5 bases and 7 bases, with 13 bases remaining between them. The CDR3 runs 13 residues.

J is TRBJ2-2 and V is TRBV10-1; D is perhaps TRBD2 (6 bases). Looked up from germline, CDR1 is WNHNN and CDR2 is SYGVQD (reference sequence). The CDR3 has 14 amino acids. The V end lost 6 bases, the J end lost 1 base, and 9 bases lay between the germline ends. Here the CDR3 reads CASRVAENTGELFF. In nucleotides, the CDR3 is TGCGCCAGCAGGGTAGCGGAGAACACCGGGGAGCTGTTTTTT.

The chain employs TRBV7-2 and TRBJ1-5; possible D gene TRBD1, 5 bases. There are 18 residues in the CDR3. From germline, CDR1 is SGHTA and CDR2 FQGNSA. V was cut by 1 base and J by 0 bases, with 16 bases left in between. In nucleotides, the CDR3 is TGTGCCAGCAGCTTAGGGGGCTTGGGGGACTATAGCAATCAGCCCCAGCATTTT. It yields the protein CASSLGGLGDYSNQPQHF.

The rearrangement joins TRBV19 to TRBJ2-5; 11 bases agree with TRBD2. The CDR3 has 15 residues. Germline values: CDR1 LNHDA, CDR2 SQIVND (reference sequence). The V gene end was trimmed by 5 bases and the J gene end by 5 bases; junction bases not matched to a gene: 7. The CDR3 protein is CASSPSSGRWETQYF. The DNA of the CDR3 is TGTGCCAGTAGTCCTTCTAGCGGGAGGTGGGAGACCCAGTACTTC.

CDR3 coding DNA: TGTGCCAGCAGTCGTCCTAGCGGCACAGATACGCAGTATTTT. Amino acid sequence: CASSRPSGTDTQYF. The chain is built from TRBV25-1 and TRBJ2-3, with a weak D call TRBD2 (6 bases). Germline V gene lookup returns CDR1 MGHDK and CDR2 SYGVNS. There are 14 residues in the CDR3. Trimming took off 5 bases at V and 1 base at J, with 10 bases between the two ends.

The chain carries TRBV6-6 and TRBJ2-1; 7 positions agree with TRBD2. The length of the CDR3 is 14 residues. The germline V gene encodes CDR1 MNHNY and CDR2 SVGAGI (reference sequence). Trimming took 2 bases from V and 7 from J; bases not matched to a gene: 5. CDR3 DNA sequence: TGTGCCAGCAGTTACGTAGGGGAGGGGAATGAGCAGTTCTTC. Its translation is CASSYVGEGNEQFF.

The chain is built from TRBV7-2 and TRBJ1-5; 12 nucleotides agree with TRBD1. V lost 3 bases, J lost 7 bases, and 7 bases stayed unmatched. The CDR3 contains 16 residues. Germline-derived CDR1 and CDR2 are SGHTA and FQGNSA. CDR3 protein: CASSFTGTGGSQPQHF. As DNA, the CDR3 is TGTGCCAGCAGCTTCACCGGGACAGGGGGCAGCCAGCCCCAGCATTTT.

This chain connects TRBV9 to TRBJ2-5; 11 nucleotides match TRBD2. The CDR3 is 17 amino acids. Looked up from germline, CDR1 is SGDLS and CDR2 is YYNGEE. With 2 bases clipped from V and 2 bases from J, the junction kept 8 bases outside the gene matches. CDR3 region: CASSVTGTSGEQETQYF. CDR3 nucleotides: TGTGCCAGCAGCGTTACCGGGACTAGCGGCGAGCAAGAGACCCAGTACTTC.

The chain has TRBV15 and TRBJ1-2; 7 positions agree with TRBD1. The trim removed 5 bases at V and 7 bases at J, leaving 10 bases unmatched. The V gene's germline CDR1 is LNHNV and CDR2 YYDKDF (reference sequence). The CDR3 length is 14 residues. This CDR3 is CATSLRQGVSGYTF. In DNA form, the CDR3 reads TGTGCCACCAGCTTACGACAGGGAGTATCTGGCTACACCTTC.

This clone has only a few counts. J is TRBJ1-1 and V is TRBV18, with a weak D call TRBD1 (6 bases). Deletions cut 4 bases from V and 1 base from J, with 10 bases between. The CDR3 covers 14 residues. Germline CDR1 is KGHSH and CDR2 is LQKENI. Written as DNA, the CDR3 is TGTGCCAGCTCACTCGACAGGAAGAACACTGAAGCTTTCTTT. Translated: CASSLDRKNTEAFF.

The CDR3 sequence is CASSSLRGGGFNYGYTF. The CDR3 nucleotides are TGTGCCAGCAGCTCCCTTCGCGGGGGGGGTTTTAACTATGGCTACACCTTC. J is TRBJ1-2 and V is TRBV11-2; D may be TRBD1 (5 bases). The V end lost 4 bases, the J end lost 1 base, and 19 bases lay between the germline ends. CDR3 size: 17 residues. The germline V gene has CDR1 SGHAT and CDR2 FQNNGV.

The chain combines TRBV27 with TRBJ2-2; TRBD2 aligns across 9 bases. J gave up 4 bases and V 6 bases, and 6 bases lay outside the gene matches. Germline CDR1 and CDR2: MNHEY and SMNVEV (reference sequence). This CDR3 has 15 amino acids. CDR3 nucleotides: TGTGCCAGCAGGGTAGCGGGAGAGGGCACCGGGGAGCTGTTTTTT. Encoded protein: CASRVAGEGTGELFF.